The TCR beta chain under discussion was sequenced for a study of T cells after yellow fever vaccination. This clonotype was counted at least ten times. TCRdb re-analysed the 5' RACE reads in MiXCR, keeping a single row per CDR3 protein. The table has 340,000 or so distinct CDR3 sequences, approximately 12% seen once. Germline V gives CDR1 MNHEY, CDR2 SVGAGI. The CDR3 is 15 residues long. V was trimmed by 2 bases and J by 0 bases, leaving 11 bases between them. Source: CD4+ T cells sorted from PBMCs, taken 15 days after the yellow fever booster vaccination. This chain uses TRBV6-5 with TRBJ2-7, with a possible D match to TRBD2 (6 bases). This TCR derives from a man between 18 and 35 years old who received the YFV17D yellow fever vaccine. CDR3 sequence (DNA): TGTGCCAGCAGTTACCTGGGCGGGGTCTCCTACGAGCAGTACTTC. Protein sequence: CASSYLGGVSYEQYF.